These 28 T cell receptor beta chains were all obtained from the same sample, sequenced in a study of beta chain features in type 1 diabetes (dated by TCRdb to 2016 to 2019). Receptor amplification or capture employed the immunoSEQ multiplex PCR assay. The entire isolated RNA was reverse transcribed using the High Capacity cDNA Reverse Transcription Kit, and thus expressed TCRB transcripts were sequenced. The immuneACCESS repertoire file appears here via TCRdb, limited to in-frame rearrangements. These files lack a portion of the clones; in checked studies, under half of the deficit traces to unresolved V genes, and the cause of the others is not known. This sample holds roughly 610,000 clones; about 14% were observed only once. The top ten clonotypes cover about 0.086% of the sample. The sequenced material came from naive CD4+ T cells from blood. The intended sense of this specimen's cell subset or site label: true naive CD4+ T cells. These receptors were collected from a man younger than 35 in good health.

As DNA, the CDR3 is TGTGCCGTAAGGGACTCTGGGGCCAACGTCCTGACTTTC. Translated: CAVRDSGANVLTF. The gene calls are TRBV6-5 and TRBJ2-6; D remains ambiguous. V lost 11 bases and J 0 bases, leaving 8 bases between the germline ends. CDR1 is MNHEY and CDR2 is SVGAGI in the germline V gene. This CDR3 is 13 amino acids long.

As for this clone: Other DNA sequences in this sample translate to the same CDR3. The chain is built from TRBV28 and TRBJ2-7, with D unresolved. In germline, CDR1 is MDHEN, CDR2 SYDVKM. The V end lost 1 base, the J end lost 3 bases, and 4 bases lay between the germline ends. This CDR3 is built from 12 residues. The CDR3 DNA follows: TGTGCCAGCAGTTTATCTGGCTACGAGCAGTACTTC. This gives the protein CASSLSGYEQYF.

This clone was recorded only once. Different DNA sequences within this sample yield the same CDR3. V usage is TRBV15 and J usage is TRBJ1-3; D remains ambiguous. Per the germline V gene, CDR1 is LNHNV and CDR2 is YYDKDF (reference sequence). There are 17 residues in the CDR3. V was pared by 0 bases and J by 0 bases, with 12 bases between. CDR3 sequence: CATSRDQGGHSGNTIYF. The CDR3 nucleotides are TGTGCCACCAGCAGAGATCAAGGCGGGCACTCTGGAAACACCATATATTTT.

The rearrangement joins TRBV9 to TRBJ2-1; TRBD2 matches at 11 bases. Germline CDR1 reads SGDLS; CDR2 reads YYNGEE. This CDR3 is built from 15 residues. Trimming cost V 3 bases and J 5 bases; bases outside gene matches: 4. Written as DNA, the CDR3 is TGTGCCAGCAGCGGCGGGACTAGCGGAAACAATGAGCAGTTCTTC. It translates to CASSGGTSGNNEQFF.

This clone has just a few counts. The V and J genes are TRBV5-6 and TRBJ2-7; 7 bases agree with TRBD1. V gave up 2 bases and J gave up 2 bases; unmatched junction bases: 4. CDR3 size: 14 residues. From germline, CDR1 is SGHDT and CDR2 YYEEEE. The CDR3 DNA sequence: TGTGCCAGCAGCTTTATAGACAGGGCCTACGAGCAGTACTTC. Protein sequence: CASSFIDRAYEQYF.

This clone was seen more than once but under ten times. Its ends do not fully match the called genes, so a read error is possible. The chain links TRBV5-1 to TRBJ2-5; TRBD1 agrees at 7 bases. The germline V gene has CDR1 SGHRS and CDR2 YFSETQ. The CDR3 totals 17 residues. This chain's CDR3 is CASTLGPRTTGQETQYF. As DNA, the CDR3 is TGCGCCAGCACCTTGGGTCCCCGGACGACAGGGCAAGAGACCCAGTACTTC. Full variable domain (rest looked up from reference TRBV5-1 and TRBJ2-5): KAGVTQTPRYLIKTRGQQVTLSCSPISGHRSVSWYQQTPGQGLQFLFEYFSETQRNKGNFPGRFSGRQFSNSRSEMNVSTLELGDSALYLCASTLGPRTTGQETQYFGPGTRLLVL.

This clone was seen a handful of times. V gene TRBV25-1 combines with J gene TRBJ2-5; D is tentatively TRBD1 or TRBD2 (5 bases each). Germline lookup yields CDR1 MGHDK and CDR2 SYGVNS. V lost 4 bases to trimming and J lost 0 bases, with 9 bases between them. This CDR3 has 14 amino acids. The CDR3, as DNA: TGTGCCAGCAGTGGCCGGGGCCACCAAGAGACCCAGTACTTC. This sequence encodes CASSGRGHQETQYF. The full variable domain, completed using reference TRBV25-1 and TRBJ2-5, is EADIYQTPRYLVIGTGKKITLECSQTMGHDKMYWYQQDPGMELHLIHYSYGVNSTEKGDLSSESTVSRIRTEHFPLTLESARPSHTSQYLCASSGRGHQETQYFGPGTRLLVL.

V is TRBV5-4 and J is TRBJ2-5, with 10 bases matching TRBD1. V shed 3 bases, J shed 7 bases, and the junction held 12 bases outside the gene matches. This CDR3 has 16 residues. The germline gives CDR1 SGHNT, CDR2 YYREEE (reference sequence). The CDR3 region is CASSSQTMGQGLTQYF. The CDR3 bases are TGTGCCAGCAGCTCACAAACTATGGGACAGGGGTTGACCCAGTACTTC.

The J gene is TRBJ1-2, the V gene TRBV2; maybe TRBD1 (6 bases). This CDR3 has 14 amino acids. Trimming cost V 3 bases and J 4 bases, with 12 bases left between them. Germline V CDR1 and CDR2: SNHLY, FYNNEI. This CDR3 is CASSDEQGAYGYTF. CDR3 DNA: TGTGCCAGCAGTGATGAACAGGGCGCCTATGGCTACACCTTC. Full variable domain (rest looked up from reference TRBV2 and TRBJ1-2): EPEVTQTPSHQVTQMGQEVILRCVPISNHLYFYWYRQILGQKVEFLVSFYNNEISEKSEIFDDQFSVERPDGSNFTLKIRSTKLEDSAMYFCASSDEQGAYGYTFGSGTRLTVV.

CDR3 in amino acids: CASSMGTDTQYF. The CDR3 nucleotides read TGTGCCAGTAGTATGGGCACAGATACGCAGTATTTT. V and J are TRBV19 and TRBJ2-3; D remains unclear. The CDR3 covers 12 residues. CDR1 and CDR2 (germline): LNHDA, SQIVND (reference sequence). Trimming pared 3 bases from V and 1 base from J, leaving 2 bases between.

This clone turned up a few times. This rearrangement joins TRBV27 to TRBJ2-7; TRBD1 agrees at 11 bases. Per the germline V gene, CDR1 is MNHEY and CDR2 is SMNVEV (reference sequence). The V gene end was trimmed by 3 bases and the J gene end by 0 bases; junction bases not matched to a gene: 7. The CDR3 consists of 17 residues. CDR3 sequence reads: CASSFTGQGALSYEQYF. Written as DNA, the CDR3 is TGTGCCAGCAGTTTTACCGGACAGGGGGCTCTCTCCTACGAGCAGTACTTC.

This clone showed up just a few times. This chain links TRBV5-1 with TRBJ1-4; 7 positions agree with TRBD1. This CDR3 contains 14 residues. CDR1 and CDR2 (germline): SGHRS, YFSETQ. Trimming removed 2 bases from V and 6 bases from J; junction bases left unmatched: 4. The chain's CDR3 is CASSFNRGDEKLFF. The CDR3 nucleotides are TGCGCCAGCAGCTTTAACAGGGGTGATGAAAAACTGTTTTTT.

In the case of this clone: Other DNA sequences in the sample encode the same CDR3. CDR3 sequence: CASSVGASYEQYF. DNA for the CDR3: TGTGCCAGCAGCGTAGGCGCGTCCTACGAGCAGTACTTC. The chain uses TRBV9 and TRBJ2-7; D is ambiguous. In germline, CDR1 is SGDLS, CDR2 YYNGEE. The CDR3 contains 13 residues. Trimming took 0 bases from V and 1 from J, leaving 5 bases between them. Based on the CDR3 plus reference TRBV9 and TRBJ2-7, the full variable domain is DSGVTQTPKHLITATGQRVTLRCSPRSGDLSVYWYQQSLDQGLQFLIQYYNGEERAKGNILERFSAQQFPDLHSELNLSSLELGDSALYFCASSVGASYEQYFGPGTRLTVT.

A few counts support this clone. The J gene is TRBJ2-7, the V gene TRBV30; tentatively, D is TRBD1 or TRBD2 (5 bases each). The germline V gene encodes CDR1 GTSNPN and CDR2 SVGIG (reference sequence). With 1 base removed from V and 9 bases from J, the gap between germline ends came to 16 bases. The CDR3 extends over 13 amino acids. DNA of the CDR3: TGTGCCTGGAGTGGACAGACGGGGTCGGCGCAGTACTTC. It yields the protein CAWSGQTGSAQYF.

The rearrangement uses TRBV28 and TRBJ2-1; possibly TRBD1 for D (6 bases). Germline CDR1 and CDR2: MDHEN and SYDVKM. With 5 bases removed from V and 3 bases from J, the gap between germline ends came to 23 bases. The CDR3 extends over 18 amino acids. CDR3 bases: TGTGCCAGCAGTGCACCCTTTAGTGCCAGGGGATACTACAATGAGCAGTTCTTC. It translates to CASSAPFSARGYYNEQFF.

This chain links TRBV4-3 with TRBJ1-1, with D hard to call. CDR1 and CDR2 from the germline V gene are LGHNA and YSLEER. The CDR3 covers 14 residues. V was clipped by 1 base and J by 0 bases, with 6 bases between them. The CDR3 nucleotides read TGCGCCAGCAGCCAAGGGACGGTGAACACTGAAGCTTTCTTT. It yields the protein CASSQGTVNTEAFF.

The CDR3 here is CATSRDGRPQHF. Here the CDR3 DNA reads TGTGCCACCAGCAGAGATGGACGACCCCAGCATTTT. The rearrangement links TRBV15 to TRBJ1-5; D unclear. The V end was cut by 0 bases, the J end by 10 bases, with 7 bases between. Per germline, CDR1 LNHNV and CDR2 YYDKDF (reference sequence). The CDR3 sequence is 12 residues long.

This clone showed up just a few times. This chain joins TRBV10-3 and TRBJ2-5; weak D call: TRBD2 (6 bases). Germline V gives CDR1 ENHRY, CDR2 SYGVKD. The CDR3 runs 15 residues. The V end was cut by 6 bases, the J end by 5 bases, with 19 bases between. CDR3: CAIRNPGLGRETQYF. CDR3 in DNA: TGTGCCATCAGGAATCCCGGGCTTGGGAGGGAGACCCAGTACTTC.

As for this clone: One junction end disagrees with the germline gene, perhaps due to a read error. The same CDR3 can be traced to other DNA sequences in this sample. The chain recombines TRBV15 with TRBJ2-6; 9 nucleotides align to TRBD1. The CDR3 extends over 20 amino acids. Germline V gene data show CDR1 as LNHNV and CDR2 as YYDKDF (reference sequence). CDR3 in amino acids: CATSRGPQGAAFSGANVLTF. The CDR3 nucleotides read TGCGCCACCAGCAGGGGTCCACAGGGGGCTGCCTTCTCTGGGGCCAACGTCCTGACTTTC.

This clone was counted between two and nine times. This rearrangement joins TRBV28 to TRBJ2-3, with D possibly being TRBD1 or TRBD2 (6 bases each). The CDR3 sequence is 13 residues long. Germline values: CDR1 MDHEN, CDR2 SYDVKM. V lost 7 bases and J 4 bases, leaving 12 bases between the germline ends. The CDR3, as DNA: TGTGCCAGCACCGGAAGGGGGGCAGATACGCAGTATTTT. Its protein is CASTGRGADTQYF.

To note about this clone: The junction does not match germline at one end; this may be a read error. The chain couples TRBV7-2 to TRBJ2-7; 9 nucleotides align to TRBD2. This CDR3 comprises 16 residues. Germline CDR1 is SGHTA and CDR2 is FQGNSA. The CDR3 loop reads CASSPSARGRALEQYF. CDR3 DNA sequence: TGCGCCAGCAGCCCCTCTGCACGCGGGAGGGCCCTCGAGCAGTACTTC.

In this sample, this clone turned up a few times. This chain uses TRBV5-1 with TRBJ2-7; the D is unclear. Between the trimmed V and J ends, which lost 0 bases and 4 bases, there was a span of 14 bases. The CDR3 runs 15 residues. From germline, CDR1 is SGHRS and CDR2 YFSETQ. The CDR3 loop reads CASSLARPSRYEQYF. The CDR3, as DNA: TGCGCCAGCAGCTTGGCCAGACCGTCGAGATACGAGCAGTACTTC.

The rearrangement joins TRBV27 to TRBJ2-7, with 9 bases aligning to TRBD1. The CDR3 length is 14 residues. J gave up 2 bases and V 5 bases, and 4 bases lay outside the gene matches. Per germline, CDR1 MNHEY and CDR2 SMNVEV (reference sequence). CDR3 sequence: CASSPRTGAYEQYF. The CDR3 region has the DNA TGTGCCAGCAGTCCCCGGACAGGGGCCTACGAGCAGTACTTC.

This rearrangement joins TRBV28 to TRBJ2-7; the match to TRBD1 covers 11 bases. Germline V gene lookup returns CDR1 MDHEN and CDR2 SYDVKM. The CDR3 extends over 15 amino acids. V shed 3 bases, J shed 3 bases, and the junction held 4 bases outside the gene matches. CDR3 coding DNA: TGTGCCAGCAGTTTCACCGGGACAGGGGGCTACGAGCAGTACTTC. Translation: CASSFTGTGGYEQYF.

This clone was seen a few times. Written as DNA, the CDR3 is TGCGCCAGCAGCCAAGATGGGACCCTGCGGACCGGGGAGCTGTTTTTT. This codes for CASSQDGTLRTGELFF. This chain joins TRBV4-1 and TRBJ2-2, with D perhaps matching TRBD1 or TRBD2 (5 bases each). The CDR3 covers 16 residues. CDR1 is MGHRA and CDR2 is YSYEKL in the germline V gene. Trimming left V 0 bases short and J 5 bases short, with 13 bases between.

The chain links TRBV29-1 to TRBJ2-2; possibly TRBD1 for D (5 bases). This CDR3 has 14 amino acids. The V end lost 4 bases, the J end lost 5 bases, and 14 bases lay between the germline ends. The germline V gene has CDR1 SQVTM and CDR2 ANQGSEA. CDR3 nucleotide sequence: TGCAGCGTTGGTCAGGGTGCGCGGACCGGGGAGCTGTTTTTT. It encodes CSVGQGARTGELFF.

The chain recombines TRBV9 with TRBJ2-4; 8 bases fit TRBD2. Germline assignment: CDR1 SGDLS and CDR2 YYNGEE. The CDR3 has 16 residues. Trimming took 0 bases from V and 3 from J; bases not matched to a gene: 5. The CDR3 spells CASSVGGRRVKNIQYF. The CDR3 DNA follows: TGTGCCAGCAGCGTAGGCGGGAGGCGGGTCAAAAACATTCAGTACTTC.

This clone was observed a handful of times. The chain links TRBV10-3 to TRBJ2-2; a possible D gene is TRBD2 (5 bases). Germline CDR1 reads ENHRY; CDR2 reads SYGVKD. The CDR3 spans 14 residues. V lost 11 bases and J lost 1, with 14 bases in between. Written as DNA, the CDR3 is TGTGCCTGTCAAGGACTTCAGAACACCGGGGAGCTGTTTTTT. This encodes CACQGLQNTGELFF.